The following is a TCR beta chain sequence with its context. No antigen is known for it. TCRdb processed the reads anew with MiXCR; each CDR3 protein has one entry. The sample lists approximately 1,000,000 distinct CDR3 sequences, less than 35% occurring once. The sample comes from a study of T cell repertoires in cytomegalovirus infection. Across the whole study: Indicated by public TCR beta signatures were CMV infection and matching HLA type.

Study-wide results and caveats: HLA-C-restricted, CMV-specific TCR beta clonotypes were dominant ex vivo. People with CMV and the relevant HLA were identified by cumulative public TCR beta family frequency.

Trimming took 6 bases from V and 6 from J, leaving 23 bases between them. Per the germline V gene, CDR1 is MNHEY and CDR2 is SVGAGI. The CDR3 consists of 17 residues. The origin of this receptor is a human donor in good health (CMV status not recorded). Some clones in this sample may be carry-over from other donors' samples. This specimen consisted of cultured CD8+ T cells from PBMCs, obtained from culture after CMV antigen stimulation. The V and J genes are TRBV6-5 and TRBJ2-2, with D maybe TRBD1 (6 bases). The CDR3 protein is CASRIGPGASIAGELFF. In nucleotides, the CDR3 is TGTGCCAGCAGGATCGGTCCAGGGGCGTCTATCGCCGGGGAGCTGTTTTTT.